This T cell receptor (beta chain) was documented in a study of blood T cell repertoires in COVID-19. About the research overall: PBMCs, B-cell-depleted T cells, or T cells were the source of the cDNA or gDNA that made up the material.

CDR3 size: 15 residues. Germline V gives CDR1 SGDLS, CDR2 YYNGEE. Trimming took 3 bases from V and 2 from J; bases not matched to a gene: 3. TCRdb's table, derived via immunoSEQ multiplex PCR, lists solely in-frame clones and lacks some. The sample has about 210,000 clones, approximately 80% seen once; the top ten hold about 4.5%. The cohort comprised adults aged 18 to 89 years residing in approximately 22 US areas. Participants' reported clinical history set cohort assignment. The origin of this receptor is a man aged 25 to 40 with acute COVID-19. The sequenced sample consisted of PBMCs or T cells enriched from blood (not recorded which). This chain connects TRBV9 to TRBJ2-1; 9 bases align to TRBD1. The CDR3 sequence: CASSATGGPYNEQFF. The CDR3 bases are TGTGCCAGCAGCGCCACAGGGGGCCCCTACAATGAGCAGTTCTTC.